This T cell receptor (beta chain) comes out of a study of metastatic and nonmetastatic thyroid tumors. Across the study: Both malignant and benign thyroid patients supplied peripheral blood and tumor or nodule tissue samples, across which the repertoires of these patients were then compared. Broader study findings: Patients with malignant thyroid tumors reportedly had significantly higher TCR beta diversity than those with benign nodules, in blood and tumor.

In the original processing: The authors used CDR3 differences across clinicopathological groups to build a distant-metastasis classifier for papillary thyroid cancer. TCRdb recomputed clones from the PCR reads via MiXCR. The V and J calls shown here were made by TCRdb, not taken from the authors' results. The repertoire holds 50,000 or so clones, with approximately 26% as singletons. No treatment of any kind had been given to any patient before thyroid surgery. By sample fraction, this clone is medium-sized. As yet, its antigen is unknown. The sequence came from a male donor with papillary thyroid cancer or a benign thyroid nodule (not recorded which). Some clones in this sample may be carry-over from other donors' samples. Sequencing was carried out using blood.

CDR3 in DNA: TGTGCCAGCAGTCGACCAGGGTCAGCGCGCGAGCAGTACTTC. This sequence encodes CASSRPGSAREQYF. The chain combines TRBV28 with TRBJ2-7, with a tentative D call TRBD1 (5 bases). The CDR3 is 14 amino acids. The V gene lost 5 bases and the J gene lost 6 bases, with 17 bases spanning the gap. CDR1 and CDR2 (germline): MDHEN, SYDVKM.